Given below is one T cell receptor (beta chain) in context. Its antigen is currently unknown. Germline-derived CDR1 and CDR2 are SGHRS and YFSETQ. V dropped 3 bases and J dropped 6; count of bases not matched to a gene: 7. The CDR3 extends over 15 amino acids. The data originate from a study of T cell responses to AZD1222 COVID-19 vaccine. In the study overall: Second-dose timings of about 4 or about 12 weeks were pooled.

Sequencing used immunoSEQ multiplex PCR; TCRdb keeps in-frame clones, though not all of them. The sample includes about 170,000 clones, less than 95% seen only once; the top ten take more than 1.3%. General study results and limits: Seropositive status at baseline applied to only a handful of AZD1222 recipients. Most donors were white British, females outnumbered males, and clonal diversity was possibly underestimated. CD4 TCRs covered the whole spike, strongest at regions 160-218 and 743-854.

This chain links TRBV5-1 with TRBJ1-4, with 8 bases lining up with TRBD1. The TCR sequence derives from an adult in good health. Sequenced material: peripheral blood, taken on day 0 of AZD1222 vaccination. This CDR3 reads CASSYQGAGDEKLFF. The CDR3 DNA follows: TGCGCCAGCAGCTATCAGGGGGCTGGGGATGAAAAACTGTTTTTT.